A single sample gave rise to the 16 T cell receptor beta chains below, sequenced in a study of blood T cell repertoires in COVID-19. Some clones are missing from TCRdb's copy, which holds only in-frame ones; the method was immunoSEQ multiplex PCR. This table has roughly 45,000 clones, roughly 90% appearing once. The sequenced material came from peripheral blood. The source is a man aged 55 to 70 with active COVID-19.

This clone is medium-sized. The chain couples TRBV7-8 to TRBJ1-5, with D unresolved. The germline V gene encodes CDR1 SGHVS and CDR2 FQNEAQ. CDR3 length equals 13 residues. Trimming pared 1 base from V and 4 bases from J, leaving 5 bases between. CDR3 region: CASSLDRNQPQHF. The CDR3 coding sequence is TGTGCCAGCAGCTTAGATCGGAATCAGCCCCAGCATTTT.

This chain's CDR3 is CASSEEGSGRFAGELFF. Written as DNA, the CDR3 is TGTGCCAGCAGCGAGGAGGGGAGCGGGAGGTTCGCCGGGGAGCTGTTTTTT. V usage is TRBV9 and J usage is TRBJ2-2, with 9 bases that match TRBD2. Germline CDR1 is SGDLS and CDR2 is YYNGEE. The CDR3 extends over 17 amino acids. The V and J ends lost 3 bases and 6 bases, in that order; junction bases with no gene match: 12.

V is TRBV14 and J is TRBJ1-6, with D perhaps matching TRBD1 (6 bases). The CDR3 contains 13 residues. In germline, CDR1 is SGHDN, CDR2 FVKESK. V lost 4 bases to trimming and J lost 9 bases, with 10 bases between them. DNA for the CDR3: TGTGCCAGCAGCCTAAGGGGGGGTTCACCCCTCCACTTT. Amino acids: CASSLRGGSPLHF. The variable domain in full, with the rest retrieved from reference TRBV14 and TRBJ1-6, is EAGVTQFPSHSVIEKGQTVTLRCDPISGHDNLYWYRRVMGKEIKFLLHFVKESKQDESGMPNNRFLAERTGGTYSTLKVQPAELEDSGVYFCASSLRGGSPLHFGNGTRLTVT.

The chain combines TRBV7-2 with TRBJ1-2; no reliable D call. Germline CDR1 is SGHTA and CDR2 is FQGNSA. The CDR3 spans 16 residues. Trimming took off 5 bases at V and 2 bases at J, with 18 bases between the two ends. The CDR3 loop is CASSPVASQQNYGYTF. As DNA, the CDR3 is TGTGCCAGCAGCCCTGTCGCGTCACAGCAAAACTATGGCTACACCTTC. Drawing the rest from reference TRBV7-2 and TRBJ1-2, the complete variable domain is GAGVSQSPSNKVTEKGKDVELRCDPISGHTALYWYRQSLGQGLEFLIYFQGNSAPDKSGLPSDRFSAERTGGSVSTLTIQRTQQEDSAVYLCASSPVASQQNYGYTFGSGTRLTVV.

The chain links TRBV20-1 to TRBJ1-2; D not resolved. The germline V and J ends were trimmed by 4 bases and 8 bases, with 8 bases remaining between them. This CDR3 is 10 amino acids long. Germline lookup yields CDR1 DFQATT and CDR2 SNEGSKA (reference sequence). CDR3 bases: TGCAGTGCTAACTGGAGAGGCTACACCTTC. Translation: CSANWRGYTF.

The V call is TRBV9, the J call TRBJ2-5; D might be TRBD1 (6 bases). The germline gives CDR1 SGDLS, CDR2 YYNGEE. V lost 4 bases, J lost 5 bases, and 18 bases lay in between. The CDR3 runs to 15 residues. Written as DNA, the CDR3 is TGTGCCAGCAGCTCATCGACAGGTTACTCCGAGACCCAGTACTTC. Protein product: CASSSSTGYSETQYF.

The chain employs TRBV7-2 and TRBJ2-7, with TRBD1 matching over 7 bases. Germline trimming cut 5 bases from V and 4 bases from J; bases unmatched to any gene: 5. CDR3 length: 13 residues. Germline CDR1 is SGHTA and CDR2 is FQGNSA. The CDR3 DNA is TGTGCCAGCAGCCCGGGACAGCAATACGAGCAGTACTTC. Protein product: CASSPGQQYEQYF.

This rearrangement joins TRBV4-3 to TRBJ1-2; tentative D call: TRBD1 (6 bases). With 0 bases removed from V and 8 bases from J, the gap between germline ends came to 22 bases. The CDR3 is made up of 17 amino acids. Germline CDR1 and CDR2: LGHNA and YSLEER. CDR3 amino acids: CASSQDLGTGFSRGYTF. The CDR3 DNA is TGCGCCAGCAGCCAAGATTTGGGCACAGGGTTTTCTCGAGGCTACACCTTC.

This sequence joins TRBV5-1 and TRBJ2-7, with 9 bases matching TRBD1. V trimming: 3 bases; J trimming: 4 bases; junction bases outside the gene matches: 5. The germline V gene encodes CDR1 SGHRS and CDR2 YFSETQ. This CDR3 comprises 14 residues. The CDR3 region is CASSSGTGLYEQYF. For the CDR3, the DNA is TGCGCCAGCAGCTCCGGGACAGGGTTATACGAGCAGTACTTC. Variable domain in full (rest from reference TRBV5-1 and TRBJ2-7): KAGVTQTPRYLIKTRGQQVTLSCSPISGHRSVSWYQQTPGQGLQFLFEYFSETQRNKGNFPGRFSGRQFSNSRSEMNVSTLELGDSALYLCASSSGTGLYEQYFGPGTRLTVT.

This clone was recorded a few times. The V gene is TRBV6-5, the J gene TRBJ2-2; D is ambiguous. Between the trimmed V and J ends, which lost 1 base and 6 bases, there was a span of 15 bases. Germline V gene lookup returns CDR1 MNHEY and CDR2 SVGAGI. The CDR3 runs to 16 residues. The CDR3 nucleotides read TGTGCCAGCAGTTACTTTTCCTTCCGCGCCGCCGGGGAGCTGTTTTTT. Amino acids: CASSYFSFRAAGELFF.

In nucleotides, the CDR3 is TGTGCCAGTAGTATGGCCGGGTGGAGAGGCTACACCTTC. Protein: CASSMAGWRGYTF. The chain has TRBV19 and TRBJ1-2; D is undetermined. The V and J ends lost 3 bases and 8 bases respectively, with 13 bases between them. Germline CDR1 is LNHDA and CDR2 is SQIVND (reference sequence). The CDR3 has 13 amino acids.

J is TRBJ1-2 and V is TRBV7-9; 8 nucleotides match TRBD1. Germline-derived CDR1 and CDR2 are SEHNR and FQNEAQ (reference sequence). The CDR3 contains 14 residues. The J segment lost 4 bases and the V segment lost 5 bases, leaving 6 bases of the junction unmatched. The CDR3 DNA reads TGTGCCAGCAGCCAAACAGGGGGTGGCTATGGCTACACCTTC. Translating it yields CASSQTGGGYGYTF.

This rearrangement joins TRBV3-1 (or the pseudogene TRBV3-2) to TRBJ1-2; D unclear. The V and J ends lost 1 base and 3 bases respectively, with 6 bases between them. From germline, CDR1 is LGHDT and CDR2 YNNKEL (reference sequence). This CDR3 region has 13 residues. CDR3 in amino acids: CASSQGTDYGYTF. In DNA, the CDR3 is TGTGCCAGCAGCCAAGGAACAGACTATGGCTACACCTTC.

The J gene is TRBJ2-1, the V gene TRBV27; 9 bases line up with TRBD1. Germline V gene sequence: CDR1 MNHEY, CDR2 SMNVEV (reference sequence). This CDR3 is built from 16 residues. Trimming took 6 bases from V and 4 from J; bases not matched to a gene: 10. CDR3 in amino acids: CASRRQGGTTYNEQFF. Here the CDR3 DNA reads TGTGCCAGCAGGCGACAGGGGGGCACCACTTACAATGAGCAGTTCTTC.

The chain has TRBV6-5 and TRBJ1-6; D is uncertain. Germline loops: CDR1 MNHEY, CDR2 SVGAGI. The CDR3 is 15 amino acids. Trimming took off 3 bases at V and 0 bases at J, with 6 bases between the two ends. CDR3 nucleotides: TGTGCCAGCAGTTATTCGGGCTCCTATAATTCACCCCTCCACTTT. Translated, it gives CASSYSGSYNSPLHF.

The rearrangement links TRBV11-2 to TRBJ2-7; 10 bases map to TRBD2. V was clipped by 8 bases and J by 2 bases; unmatched bases: 9. Per germline, CDR1 SGHAT and CDR2 FQNNGV. The CDR3 extends over 15 amino acids. The chain's CDR3 is CASRGLAGVPYEQYF. CDR3 nucleotides: TGTGCCAGCCGCGGGCTAGCGGGGGTCCCCTACGAGCAGTACTTC. The full variable domain, its missing parts supplied by reference TRBV11-2 and TRBJ2-7, is EAGVAQSPRYKIIEKRQSVAFWCNPISGHATLYWYQQILGQGPKLLIQFQNNGVVDDSQLPKDRFSAERLKGVDSTLKIQPAKLEDSAVYLCASRGLAGVPYEQYFGPGTRLTVT.